Below are 30 T cell receptor beta chains sequenced from a single sample in a study of PD-1 blockade in classical Hodgkin lymphoma. Each patient relapsed following autologous stem cell transplantation, and prior brentuximab vedotin exposure differed. Sequenced by immunoSEQ multiplex PCR; TCRdb stores in-frame clones only, minus some. This table holds roughly 61,000 clones, approximately 90% found once. This sample comprised peripheral blood mononuclear cells (PBMCs), obtained before the second cycle of nivolumab. These receptor sequences come from a human donor with classical Hodgkin lymphoma.

A few counts support this clone. J is TRBJ1-6 and V is TRBV19; possibly TRBD1 for D (5 bases). This CDR3 contains 12 residues. The V and J ends lost 8 bases and 8 bases respectively, with 10 bases between them. In germline, CDR1 is LNHDA, CDR2 SQIVND (reference sequence). This CDR3 is CASGQGYSPLHF. CDR3 DNA: TGTGCCAGTGGCCAGGGTTATTCACCCCTCCACTTT.

The CDR3 DNA is TGTGCCAGCAGCGTCCGGACAGGGGATAATTCACCCCTCCACTTT. Translated, it gives CASSVRTGDNSPLHF. V gene TRBV7-3 combines with J gene TRBJ1-6; 9 bases are shared with TRBD1. V dropped 5 bases and J dropped 5; count of bases not matched to a gene: 4. The length of the CDR3 is 15 residues. Per the germline V gene, CDR1 is SGHTA and CDR2 is FQGTGA.

The rearrangement links TRBV5-1 to TRBJ2-3; TRBD2 matches at 10 bases. The trim removed 3 bases at V and 2 bases at J, leaving 6 bases unmatched. The V gene's germline CDR1 is SGHRS and CDR2 YFSETQ. This CDR3 comprises 16 residues. In DNA, the CDR3 is TGCGCCAGCAGCTCCCGACTAGCGGGCAACACAGATACGCAGTATTTT. Protein product: CASSSRLAGNTDTQYF. The full variable domain, completed using reference TRBV5-1 and TRBJ2-3, is KAGVTQTPRYLIKTRGQQVTLSCSPISGHRSVSWYQQTPGQGLQFLFEYFSETQRNKGNFPGRFSGRQFSNSRSEMNVSTLELGDSALYLCASSSRLAGNTDTQYFGPGTRLTVL.

This clone has more than one count but fewer than ten. V gene TRBV19 combines with J gene TRBJ1-1, with D uncertain. The CDR3 length is 13 residues. Trimming removed 5 bases from V and 5 bases from J, with 12 bases in between. Looked up from germline, CDR1 is LNHDA and CDR2 is SQIVND (reference sequence). In DNA, the CDR3 is TGTGCCAGTAGTGCACCCTCCCGGACTGAAGCTTTCTTT. As protein: CASSAPSRTEAFF.

This chain joins TRBV29-1 and TRBJ2-7, with TRBD2 matching over 11 bases. The V and J ends lost 7 bases and 7 bases, in that order; junction bases with no gene match: 12. The CDR3 totals 14 residues. CDR1 is SQVTM, CDR2 ANQGSEA, per germline. For the CDR3, the DNA is TGCAGCGCAAGGGTAGCGGGAGGGCCTCGGGAGCAGTACTTC. The encoded protein is CSARVAGGPREQYF.

The chain couples TRBV5-1 to TRBJ1-4; unclear D gene. The germline V and J ends were trimmed by 0 bases and 3 bases, with 9 bases remaining between them. The CDR3 totals 15 residues. The V gene's germline CDR1 is SGHRS and CDR2 YFSETQ. The CDR3 spells CASSLAVGSNEKLFF. The CDR3 DNA is TGCGCCAGCAGCTTGGCCGTAGGTTCTAATGAAAAACTGTTTTTT. The entire variable domain, with the rest obtained from reference TRBV5-1 and TRBJ1-4, is as follows: KAGVTQTPRYLIKTRGQQVTLSCSPISGHRSVSWYQQTPGQGLQFLFEYFSETQRNKGNFPGRFSGRQFSNSRSEMNVSTLELGDSALYLCASSLAVGSNEKLFFGSGTQLSVL.

This clone was observed a single time. This sequence joins TRBV6-5 and TRBJ1-4; the match to TRBD1 covers 10 bases. Trimming cost V 5 bases and J 5 bases; bases outside gene matches: 5. Per the germline V gene, CDR1 is MNHEY and CDR2 is SVGAGI. The CDR3 consists of 15 residues. The CDR3 DNA is TGTGCCAGCAGTCGCGACAGGGGGCTGAATGAAAAACTGTTTTTT. This translates into CASSRDRGLNEKLFF.

The genes are TRBV6-4 and TRBJ2-7; a possible D gene is TRBD2 (5 bases). The CDR3 runs 15 residues. V was trimmed by 5 bases and J by 7 bases, leaving 21 bases between them. CDR1 MRHNA and CDR2 SNTAGT come from the germline V gene. CDR3 amino acids: CASSYRAPDYYEQYF. CDR3 sequence (DNA): TGTGCCAGCAGTTATAGGGCCCCAGACTATTATGAGCAGTACTTC.

This clone was counted a few times. The DNA for the CDR3 is TGTGCCAGCAGGCAGAGCACGTACCAAGAGACCCAGTACTTC. It codes for CASRQSTYQETQYF. V is TRBV6-5 and J is TRBJ2-5; D not certain. Per the germline V gene, CDR1 is MNHEY and CDR2 is SVGAGI. CDR3 size: 14 residues. V was pared by 6 bases and J by 0 bases, with 11 bases between.

The table lists this clone with a count of one. The rearrangement joins TRBV6-6 to TRBJ1-3; D may be TRBD1 (6 bases). Germline V gene sequence: CDR1 MNHNY, CDR2 SVGAGI (reference sequence). V was clipped by 7 bases and J by 4 bases, with 11 bases between them. The length of the CDR3 is 13 residues. CDR3: CASTTGLGNTIYF. CDR3 in DNA: TGTGCCAGCACCACAGGGTTAGGAAACACCATATATTTT.

There are a few counts of this clone. The chain couples TRBV6-1 to TRBJ1-2, with 7 bases aligning to TRBD1. CDR3 length: 12 residues. The V segment lost 10 bases and the J segment 10 bases; nucleotides outside the gene matches: 12. Germline CDR1 is MNHNS and CDR2 is SASEGT. The CDR3 protein is CATNRDSWLYTF. CDR3 coding DNA: TGTGCCACAAACCGGGACAGTTGGCTCTACACCTTC.

The chain employs TRBV7-9 and TRBJ2-2; D possibly corresponds to TRBD1 (6 bases). The germline V and J ends were trimmed by 5 bases and 0 bases, with 7 bases remaining between them. The CDR3 extends over 14 amino acids. Germline values: CDR1 SEHNR, CDR2 FQNEAQ (reference sequence). The CDR3 region is CASSQGSNTGELFF. CDR3 bases: TGTGCCAGCAGCCAGGGGTCGAACACCGGGGAGCTGTTTTTT.

This clone has a single count. The chain combines TRBV7-9 with TRBJ2-5; a possible D gene is TRBD1 (5 bases). The CDR3 is 15 residues long. The ends were cut back, 4 bases at V and 5 bases at J, with 17 bases in the middle. Germline V lookup: CDR1 SEHNR, CDR2 FQNEAQ (reference sequence). This CDR3 reads CASSSRTPQRETQYF. The CDR3 DNA reads as TGTGCCAGCAGCTCTCGGACACCCCAGAGGGAGACCCAGTACTTC. Filled out from reference TRBV7-9 and TRBJ2-5, the complete variable domain reads DTGVSQNPRHKITKRGQNVTFRCDPISEHNRLYWYRQTLGQGPEFLTYFQNEAQLEKSRLLSDRFSAERPKGSFSTLEIQRTEQGDSAMYLCASSSRTPQRETQYFGPGTRLLVL.

The chain uses TRBV7-9 and TRBJ2-1; 9 bases are a match to TRBD1. The CDR3 has 17 amino acids. Germline V lookup: CDR1 SEHNR, CDR2 FQNEAQ (reference sequence). V shed 2 bases and J 5 bases; nucleotides not matched to a gene: 10. CDR3 nucleotides: TGTGCCAGCAGCTTACCAAAGGACAGGGGCTTCAACAATGAGCAGTTCTTC. This encodes CASSLPKDRGFNNEQFF.

This chain connects TRBV5-1 to TRBJ2-3; tentatively, D is TRBD2 (6 bases). Germline V CDR1 and CDR2: SGHRS, YFSETQ. V lost 0 bases, J lost 3 bases, and 11 bases lay in between. CDR3 length: 15 amino acids. CDR3 residues: CASSLGDSSTDTQYF. The DNA for the CDR3 is TGCGCCAGCAGCTTGGGGGACTCATCGACAGATACGCAGTATTTT.

This sequence joins TRBV6-6 and TRBJ1-5; 12 bases match TRBD1. Germline lookup yields CDR1 MNHNY and CDR2 SVGAGI (reference sequence). The CDR3 has 15 amino acids. V trimming: 5 bases; J trimming: 6 bases; junction bases outside the gene matches: 5. In nucleotides, the CDR3 is TGTGCCAGCAGTAAGGGACAGGGGGCGATTCAGCCCCAGCATTTT. Protein product: CASSKGQGAIQPQHF.

The CDR3: CASSLEDRSYNEQFF. CDR3 bases: TGTGCCAGCAGCTTGGAGGACCGCTCCTACAATGAGCAGTTCTTC. This chain joins TRBV5-4 and TRBJ2-1; D ambiguous. The CDR3 is 15 residues long. Germline V gene data show CDR1 as SGHNT and CDR2 as YYREEE (reference sequence). V lost 0 bases to trimming and J lost 0 bases, with 7 bases between them.

The J gene is TRBJ1-2, the V gene TRBV10-1; tentatively, D is TRBD1 (6 bases). Germline V gene sequence: CDR1 WNHNN, CDR2 SYGVQD (reference sequence). The CDR3 extends over 17 amino acids. V was shortened by 8 bases and J by 5 bases, with 27 bases between the two germline ends. CDR3 residues: CASDDSPSTGRRYGYTF. The CDR3 nucleotides read TGCGCCAGCGACGATTCCCCCTCGACAGGCAGGAGATATGGCTACACCTTC.

The chain joins TRBV7-3 to TRBJ2-2, with D possibly matching TRBD1 (6 bases). Trimming pared 6 bases from V and 8 bases from J, leaving 10 bases between. The CDR3 loop spans 12 amino acids. The germline V gene encodes CDR1 SGHTA and CDR2 FQGTGA. CDR3 in DNA: TGTGCCAGCAGAGTCGGGACAGGGGAGCTGTTTTTT. Its translation is CASRVGTGELFF.

V and J are TRBV2 and TRBJ2-2; D uncertain. This CDR3 is built from 13 residues. V was cut by 8 bases and J by 7 bases, with 14 bases left in between. CDR1 and CDR2 from the germline V gene are SNHLY and FYNNEI. The CDR3 DNA follows: TGTGCCAGCCTCGGCAGATTGTTCGGGGAGCTGTTTTTT. Protein product: CASLGRLFGELFF.

The chain combines TRBV4-2 with TRBJ2-1; 7 nucleotides line up with TRBD2. J lost 6 bases, V lost 1 base, and 6 bases had no gene match. CDR3 size: 15 residues. The germline CDR1 and CDR2 sequences are LGHNA and YNFKEQ. CDR3 amino acids: CASSQVYAGVNEQFF. The CDR3 coding sequence is TGTGCCAGCAGCCAAGTATACGCGGGAGTCAATGAGCAGTTCTTC.

The gene calls are TRBV7-9 and TRBJ1-5, with 8 bases that match TRBD1. The CDR3 totals 16 residues. CDR1 and CDR2 from the germline V gene are SEHNR and FQNEAQ (reference sequence). Trimming at V came to 3 bases and at J to 1 base, leaving 5 bases not matched to a gene. The CDR3 DNA is TGTGCCAGCAGCTTCGGGACAGGATTAAGCAATCAGCCCCAGCATTTT. Its translation: CASSFGTGLSNQPQHF.

The chain joins TRBV4-3 to TRBJ1-1; possible D gene TRBD1, 5 bases. Per germline, CDR1 LGHNA and CDR2 YSLEER. Trimming left V 5 bases short and J 3 bases short, with 10 bases between. This CDR3 is built from 13 residues. CDR3 bases: TGCGCCAGCAGCGGAGAGGGGTACACTGAAGCTTTCTTT. Translation: CASSGEGYTEAFF.

This chain uses TRBV15 with TRBJ2-5, with D perhaps TRBD2 (6 bases). The germline CDR1 and CDR2 sequences are LNHNV and YYDKDF (reference sequence). CDR3 length: 20 residues. V was clipped by 0 bases and J by 3 bases, with 26 bases between them. The DNA for the CDR3 is TGTGCCACCAGCAGAGATTATGACCCCATTTCGGTCGGGGGAAAAGAGACCCAGTACTTC. Amino acid sequence: CATSRDYDPISVGGKETQYF.

The rearrangement uses TRBV9 and TRBJ1-4; 7 nucleotides match TRBD1. CDR3 length equals 14 residues. The germline CDR1 and CDR2 sequences are SGDLS and YYNGEE. The J segment lost 7 bases and the V segment lost 5 bases, leaving 8 bases of the junction unmatched. The CDR3 region is CASRPDRVGEKLFF. CDR3 DNA sequence: TGTGCCAGCAGACCTGACAGGGTTGGTGAAAAACTGTTTTTT.

The V call is TRBV27, the J call TRBJ2-7; 11 bases match TRBD2. J lost 1 base, V lost 4 bases, and 6 bases had no gene match. CDR1 and CDR2 from the germline V gene are MNHEY and SMNVEV (reference sequence). The length of the CDR3 is 16 residues. CDR3 in DNA: TGTGCCAGCAGTTCCTTACTAGCGGGAGCGTCCTACGAGCAGTACTTC. As protein: CASSSLLAGASYEQYF.

The chain has TRBV19 and TRBJ2-5; 8 nucleotides agree with TRBD1. The CDR3 length is 15 residues. Trimming took 5 bases from V and 5 from J; bases not matched to a gene: 10. CDR1 LNHDA and CDR2 SQIVND come from the germline V gene (reference sequence). CDR3 in DNA: TGTGCCAGTAGTGCAGGGGGCCCGGGCCGGGAGACCCAGTACTTC. Translating it yields CASSAGGPGRETQYF.

The rearrangement links TRBV18 to TRBJ1-1; D is possibly TRBD1 (6 bases). CDR1 KGHSH and CDR2 LQKENI come from the germline V gene. This CDR3 contains 15 residues. Trimming cost V 3 bases and J 5 bases, with 16 bases left between them. CDR3 sequence (DNA): TGTGCCAGCTCACCGGACGAAGGGGGTTGGACTGAAGCTTTCTTT. Its protein is CASSPDEGGWTEAFF.

The chain recombines TRBV11-1 with TRBJ2-3; 10 bases align to TRBD2. Germline CDR1 is SGHAT and CDR2 is FQDESV (reference sequence). Losses at the gene ends were 5 bases for V and 1 base for J; bases not matched to a gene: 6. The CDR3 spans 16 residues. The CDR3 sequence: CASSNTGTSGTDTQYF. The CDR3 bases are TGTGCCAGCAGCAATACCGGGACTAGCGGCACAGATACGCAGTATTTT.

The chain uses TRBV28 and TRBJ2-1; 10 bases agree with TRBD2. Germline CDR1 and CDR2: MDHEN and SYDVKM. J was trimmed by 0 bases and V by 1 base; bases with no gene match: 3. The CDR3 runs 17 residues. CDR3 protein: CASSLSTSGHSYNEQFF. The CDR3 nucleotides are TGTGCCAGCAGTTTATCGACTAGCGGGCACTCCTACAATGAGCAGTTCTTC.